These 25 T cell receptor beta chains originate from one sample sequenced in a study of cytomegalovirus exposure and HLA in healthy donors. PCR employed 60 Vbeta and 13 Jbeta primers. TCRdb's copy holds only in-frame clones and misses some; the assay was immunoSEQ multiplex PCR. The sample is made up of 150,000 or so clones, and the top ten hold around 1.9% of it. The sequenced sample consisted of PBMCs. These receptors all stem from a man younger than 45 in good health and CMV-seronegative.

This rearrangement joins TRBV7-7 to TRBJ2-1; 13 nucleotides match TRBD2. The CDR3 spans 13 residues. Looked up from germline, CDR1 is SSHAT and CDR2 is FNYEAQ (reference sequence). Trimming took 5 bases from V and 10 from J; bases not matched to a gene: 2. The CDR3 coding sequence is TGTGCCAGCAGCCCGGGACTAGCGGGGGAGCAGTTCTTC. This sequence encodes CASSPGLAGEQFF.

The chain joins TRBV10-1 to TRBJ2-3; 7 bases map to TRBD1. There are 14 residues in the CDR3. The junction had 3 bases not matched to a gene; V was cut back by 5 bases and J by 1 base. From germline, CDR1 is WNHNN and CDR2 SYGVQD (reference sequence). The CDR3 region is CASSTGQGTDTQYF. The CDR3 DNA sequence: TGCGCCAGCAGTACCGGACAGGGCACAGATACGCAGTATTTT.

This chain connects TRBV19 to TRBJ2-3; D gene unclear. Germline V CDR1 and CDR2: LNHDA, SQIVND (reference sequence). CDR3 length equals 12 residues. V gave up 4 bases and J gave up 5 bases, with 7 bases separating them. The DNA of the CDR3 is TGTGCCAGTAGTACCTACAGAGATACGCAGTATTTT. Residues: CASSTYRDTQYF.

V and J are TRBV19 and TRBJ1-1, with unresolved D. Looked up from germline, CDR1 is LNHDA and CDR2 is SQIVND (reference sequence). The germline V and J ends were trimmed by 6 bases and 6 bases, with 17 bases remaining between them. CDR3 length: 14 residues. The DNA of the CDR3 is TGTGCCAGTAGCCGGCGAGAGACGGACTCTGAAGCTTTCTTT. Amino acid sequence: CASSRRETDSEAFF.

The chain joins TRBV28 to TRBJ2-7, with 10 bases lining up with TRBD2. The germline gives CDR1 MDHEN, CDR2 SYDVKM. The V and J ends lost 6 bases and 2 bases, in that order; junction bases with no gene match: 7. This CDR3 spans 15 amino acids. The CDR3 sequence is CASSEGTSAPYEQYF. The CDR3, as DNA: TGTGCCAGCAGCGAAGGGACTAGCGCTCCCTACGAGCAGTACTTC.

V gene TRBV6-1 combines with J gene TRBJ2-1, with D tentatively TRBD1 (6 bases). Germline V CDR1 and CDR2: MNHNS, SASEGT. V was cut by 6 bases and J by 0 bases, with 12 bases left in between. This CDR3 region has 15 residues. In nucleotides, the CDR3 is TGTGCCAGCAGCGAGACAGGTTTCTCCTACAATGAGCAGTTCTTC. Translation gives CASSETGFSYNEQFF.

The chain joins TRBV6-5 to TRBJ1-2; 7 bases are shared with TRBD1. The germline V gene encodes CDR1 MNHEY and CDR2 SVGAGI. With V trimmed by 2 bases and J by 4 bases, 4 bases remained unmatched. The CDR3 has 14 amino acids. The CDR3 sequence is CASSYADRFYGYTF. The CDR3, as DNA: TGTGCCAGCAGTTACGCGGACAGGTTCTATGGCTACACCTTC.

This chain joins TRBV18 and TRBJ1-1, with D unresolved. The germline CDR1 and CDR2 sequences are KGHSH and LQKENI. The CDR3 contains 12 residues. V was pared by 1 base and J by 6 bases, with 6 bases between. The CDR3 DNA reads as TGTGCCAGCTCACCACGGCAAGCTGAAGCTTTCTTT. It encodes CASSPRQAEAFF.

This chain links TRBV7-6 with TRBJ1-2, with 8 bases identical to TRBD1. J lost 6 bases, V lost 2 bases, and 11 bases had no gene match. Germline values: CDR1 SGHVS, CDR2 FNYEAQ. The CDR3 length is 16 residues. Here the CDR3 DNA reads TGTGCCAGCAGCTTATCCCCAGCAGGGGGCCTCAATGGCTACACCTTC. Protein: CASSLSPAGGLNGYTF.

V gene TRBV7-2 combines with J gene TRBJ1-3, with a possible D match to TRBD1 (6 bases). Per germline, CDR1 SGHTA and CDR2 FQGNSA. Trimming cost V 3 bases and J 10 bases, with 13 bases left between them. The length of the CDR3 is 13 residues. CDR3 sequence reads: CASSFSGQGTIYF. CDR3 coding DNA: TGTGCCAGCAGCTTCTCGGGGCAGGGGACCATATATTTT.

The V and J genes are TRBV29-1 and TRBJ2-2; D may be TRBD2 (6 bases). Trimming cost V 7 bases and J 3 bases, with 15 bases left between them. The length of the CDR3 is 14 residues. CDR1 SQVTM and CDR2 ANQGSEA come from the germline V gene. The DNA for the CDR3 is TGCAGCGCCCAACGGGGGTGGGACACCGGGGAGCTGTTTTTT. This codes for CSAQRGWDTGELFF.

The genes are TRBV5-1 and TRBJ2-6; weak D call: TRBD1 (5 bases). Looked up from germline, CDR1 is SGHRS and CDR2 is YFSETQ. The CDR3 spans 16 residues. V lost 0 bases and J 3 bases, leaving 10 bases between the germline ends. Here the CDR3 DNA reads TGCGCCAGCAGCTTGGGAAGGACACTTGGGGCCAACGTCCTGACTTTC. It yields the protein CASSLGRTLGANVLTF.

This sequence joins TRBV7-6 and TRBJ2-1; D gene uncertain. V was cut by 1 base and J by 9 bases, with 10 bases left in between. Germline V gives CDR1 SGHVS, CDR2 FNYEAQ. CDR3 length: 13 residues. CDR3 nucleotides: TGTGCCAGCAGCTTAGAGATAGTCGGTGAGCAGTTCTTC. Amino acid sequence: CASSLEIVGEQFF.

V and J are TRBV28 and TRBJ1-5; D gene unclear. CDR1 and CDR2 from the germline V gene are MDHEN and SYDVKM. The CDR3 loop spans 11 amino acids. Trimming took 10 bases from V and 11 from J, leaving 15 bases between them. Here the CDR3 reads CATSSVRAQHF. For the CDR3, the DNA is TGTGCCACCAGCTCCGTTCGGGCCCAGCATTTT.

The rearrangement uses TRBV7-3 and TRBJ2-1; TRBD1 is a possible D gene (5 bases). The CDR3 covers 15 residues. The V gene's germline CDR1 is SGHTA and CDR2 FQGTGA. Trimming took 3 bases from V and 4 from J, leaving 13 bases between them. The CDR3 nucleotides read TGTGCCAGCAGCTTTGACGCAGGGCTGTACAATGAGCAGTTCTTC. Its protein is CASSFDAGLYNEQFF. The full variable domain, rest sourced from reference TRBV7-3 and TRBJ2-1, is GAGVSQTPSNKVTEKGKYVELRCDPISGHTALYWYRQSLGQGPEFLIYFQGTGAADDSGLPNDRFFAVRPEGSVSTLKIQRTERGDSAVYLCASSFDAGLYNEQFFGPGTRLTVL.

The chain links TRBV7-9 to TRBJ2-1, with a possible D match to TRBD2 (6 bases). Trimming cost V 3 bases and J 2 bases, with 20 bases left between them. This CDR3 region has 18 residues. Germline CDR1 is SEHNR and CDR2 is FQNEAQ (reference sequence). CDR3: CASSFFGTGRSAYNEQFF. The CDR3 nucleotides read TGTGCCAGCAGCTTTTTTGGTACCGGGAGATCTGCCTACAATGAGCAGTTCTTC.

The rearrangement uses TRBV29-1 and TRBJ2-2; possibly TRBD2 for D (5 bases). The germline V gene has CDR1 SQVTM and CDR2 ANQGSEA. The CDR3 length is 14 residues. The CDR3, as DNA: TGCAGTGTCTTTGTGAGCGGGAACACCGGGGAGCTGTTTTTT. Protein product: CSVFVSGNTGELFF.

The chain has TRBV5-8 and TRBJ1-5; weak D call: TRBD1 (5 bases). This CDR3 spans 15 amino acids. Trimming removed 2 bases at V and 0 bases at J, with 9 bases between. In germline, CDR1 is SGHTS, CDR2 YDEGEE. The CDR3 DNA reads as TGTGCCAGCAGCTTTGACAGAAGTAGCAATCAGCCCCAGCATTTT. The encoded protein is CASSFDRSSNQPQHF.

The gene calls are TRBV7-9 and TRBJ2-1; possible D gene TRBD2, 6 bases. Trimming left V 5 bases short and J 4 bases short, with 12 bases between. Germline loops: CDR1 SEHNR, CDR2 FQNEAQ (reference sequence). This CDR3 contains 14 residues. Here the CDR3 reads CASSPPGVYNEQFF. The DNA for the CDR3 is TGTGCCAGCAGCCCGCCGGGGGTGTACAATGAGCAGTTCTTC.

V usage is TRBV25-1 and J usage is TRBJ2-3; D call uncertain. Trimming pared 5 bases from V and 1 base from J, leaving 13 bases between. This CDR3 comprises 15 residues. Germline-derived CDR1 and CDR2 are MGHDK and SYGVNS. The CDR3 bases are TGTGCCAGCAGTCCCAACCCTCAGGGCACAGATACGCAGTATTTT. It codes for CASSPNPQGTDTQYF.

The CDR3 DNA is TGTGCCAGCACCCGTCGCGTGAATGAGCAGTTCTTC. Translating it yields CASTRRVNEQFF. The chain has TRBV2 and TRBJ2-1; D not resolved. The CDR3 runs 12 residues. From germline, CDR1 is SNHLY and CDR2 FYNNEI. Trimming cost V 7 bases and J 7 bases, with 11 bases left between them.

The chain couples TRBV10-2 to TRBJ2-1; 8 bases align to TRBD2. Germline values: CDR1 WSHSY, CDR2 SAAADI. The CDR3 contains 17 residues. V was clipped by 2 bases and J by 8 bases; unmatched bases: 14. Here the CDR3 DNA reads TGCGCCAGCAGTGAGAACAGCGGGAGATGGTATTCGGATGAGCAGTTCTTC. It yields the protein CASSENSGRWYSDEQFF.

This chain links TRBV10-3 with TRBJ1-1; 7 nucleotides align to TRBD1. CDR3 length: 14 amino acids. Per germline, CDR1 ENHRY and CDR2 SYGVKD. J was trimmed by 0 bases and V by 6 bases; bases with no gene match: 4. For the CDR3, the DNA is TGTGCCATCAGCGGGACAGCCTTGAACACTGAAGCTTTCTTT. This gives the protein CAISGTALNTEAFF.

The chain employs TRBV28 and TRBJ2-2, with 7 nucleotides matching TRBD2. V was pared by 2 bases and J by 6 bases, with 9 bases of the junction left unmatched. CDR1 and CDR2 from the germline V gene are MDHEN and SYDVKM. The CDR3 extends over 16 amino acids. The CDR3 region is CASSLIVGGSAGELFF. The CDR3 DNA follows: TGTGCCAGCAGTTTAATTGTGGGCGGGAGTGCCGGGGAGCTGTTTTTT.

The chain employs TRBV5-1 and TRBJ2-5; perhaps TRBD1 as D (6 bases). The CDR3 has 14 residues. V was clipped by 4 bases and J by 3 bases, with 13 bases between them. The germline V gene encodes CDR1 SGHRS and CDR2 YFSETQ. The CDR3 DNA sequence: TGCGCCAGCAGCACCGGACAGAACGAAGAGACCCAGTACTTC. Its translation is CASSTGQNEETQYF.